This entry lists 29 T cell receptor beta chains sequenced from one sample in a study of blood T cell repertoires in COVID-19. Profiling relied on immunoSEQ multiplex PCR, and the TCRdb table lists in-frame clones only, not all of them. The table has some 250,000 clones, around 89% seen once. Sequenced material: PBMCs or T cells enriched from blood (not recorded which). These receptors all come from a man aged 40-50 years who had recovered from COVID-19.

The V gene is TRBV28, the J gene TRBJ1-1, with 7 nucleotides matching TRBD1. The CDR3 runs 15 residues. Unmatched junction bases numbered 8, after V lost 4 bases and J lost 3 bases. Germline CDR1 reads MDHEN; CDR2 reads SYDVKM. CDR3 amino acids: CASSSPGGGDTEAFF. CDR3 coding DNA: TGTGCCAGCAGTTCGCCCGGAGGGGGCGACACTGAAGCTTTCTTT.

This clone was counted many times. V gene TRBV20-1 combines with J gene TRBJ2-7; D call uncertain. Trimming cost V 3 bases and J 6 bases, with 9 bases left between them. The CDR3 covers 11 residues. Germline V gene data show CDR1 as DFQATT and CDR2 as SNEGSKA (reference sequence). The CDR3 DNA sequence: TGCAGTGCTAGCGCCGGTCGCGAGCAGTACTTC. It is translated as CSASAGREQYF.

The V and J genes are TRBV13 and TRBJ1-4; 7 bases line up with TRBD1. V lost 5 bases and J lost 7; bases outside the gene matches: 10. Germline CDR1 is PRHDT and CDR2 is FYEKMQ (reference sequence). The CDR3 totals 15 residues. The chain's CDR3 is CASSTRTGGSEKLFF. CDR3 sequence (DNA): TGTGCCAGCAGCACCAGGACAGGAGGTTCTGAAAAACTGTTTTTT.

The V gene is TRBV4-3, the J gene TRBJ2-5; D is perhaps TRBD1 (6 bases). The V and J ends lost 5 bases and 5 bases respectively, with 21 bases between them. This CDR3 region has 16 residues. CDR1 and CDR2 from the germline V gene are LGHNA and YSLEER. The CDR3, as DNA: TGCGCCAGCAGCATACCCGACAGGAGAGTATGGGAGACCCAGTACTTC. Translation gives CASSIPDRRVWETQYF.

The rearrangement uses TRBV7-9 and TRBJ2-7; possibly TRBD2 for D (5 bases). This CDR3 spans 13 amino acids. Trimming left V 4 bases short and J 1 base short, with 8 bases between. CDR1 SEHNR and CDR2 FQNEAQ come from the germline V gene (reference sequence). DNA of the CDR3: TGTGCCAGCAGCTCGGACTTTTCCTACGAGCAGTACTTC. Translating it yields CASSSDFSYEQYF.

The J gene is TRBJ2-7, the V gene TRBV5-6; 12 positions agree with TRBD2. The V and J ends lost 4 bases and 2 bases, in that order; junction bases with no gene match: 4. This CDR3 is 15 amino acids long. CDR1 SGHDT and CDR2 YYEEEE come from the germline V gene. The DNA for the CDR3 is TGTGCCAGCAGCCCGACTAGCGGGAGTCCCTACGAGCAGTACTTC. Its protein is CASSPTSGSPYEQYF.

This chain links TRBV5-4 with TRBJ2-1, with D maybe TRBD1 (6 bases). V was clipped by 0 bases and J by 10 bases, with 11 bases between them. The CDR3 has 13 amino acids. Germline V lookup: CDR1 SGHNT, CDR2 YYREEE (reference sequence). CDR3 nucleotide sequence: TGTGCCAGCAGCTTGGATGTAGGGACAGAGCAGTTCTTC. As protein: CASSLDVGTEQFF.

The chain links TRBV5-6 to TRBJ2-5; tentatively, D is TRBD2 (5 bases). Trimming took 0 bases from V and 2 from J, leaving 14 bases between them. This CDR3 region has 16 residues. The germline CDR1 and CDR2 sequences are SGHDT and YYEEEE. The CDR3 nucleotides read TGTGCCAGCAGCTTGGGGGCAGGAGGTATTCAAGAGACCCAGTACTTC. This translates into CASSLGAGGIQETQYF.

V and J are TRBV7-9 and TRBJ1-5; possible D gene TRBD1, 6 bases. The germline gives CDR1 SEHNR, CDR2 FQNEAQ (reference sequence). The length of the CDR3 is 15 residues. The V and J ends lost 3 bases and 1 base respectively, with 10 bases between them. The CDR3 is CASSFSTGSNQPQHF. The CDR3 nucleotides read TGTGCCAGCAGCTTTAGTACAGGGAGCAATCAGCCCCAGCATTTT.

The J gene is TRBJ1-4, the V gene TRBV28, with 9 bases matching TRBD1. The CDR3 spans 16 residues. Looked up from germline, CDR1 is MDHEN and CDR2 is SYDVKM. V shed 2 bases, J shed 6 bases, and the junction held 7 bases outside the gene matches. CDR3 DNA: TGTGCCAGCAGTTTACACAGGGGGCCCTTAGATGAAAAACTGTTTTTT. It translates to CASSLHRGPLDEKLFF.

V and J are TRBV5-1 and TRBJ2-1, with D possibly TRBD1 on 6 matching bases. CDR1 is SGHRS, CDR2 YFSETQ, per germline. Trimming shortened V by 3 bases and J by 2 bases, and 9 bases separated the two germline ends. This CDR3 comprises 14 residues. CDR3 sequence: CASSSRQAYNEQFF. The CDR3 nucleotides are TGCGCCAGCAGCTCTAGACAGGCCTACAATGAGCAGTTCTTC.

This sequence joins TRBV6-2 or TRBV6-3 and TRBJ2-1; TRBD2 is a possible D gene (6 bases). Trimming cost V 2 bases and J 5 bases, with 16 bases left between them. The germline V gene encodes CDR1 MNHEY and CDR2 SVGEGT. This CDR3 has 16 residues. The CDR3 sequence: CASSYTTGTHNNEQFF. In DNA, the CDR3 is TGTGCCAGCAGTTACACTACCGGGACTCACAACAATGAGCAGTTCTTC.

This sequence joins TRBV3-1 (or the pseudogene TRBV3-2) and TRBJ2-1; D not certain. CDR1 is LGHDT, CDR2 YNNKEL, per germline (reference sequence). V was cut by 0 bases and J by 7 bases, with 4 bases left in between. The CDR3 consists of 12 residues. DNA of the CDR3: TGTGCCAGCAGCCAAGATTCTAATGAGCAGTTCTTC. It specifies CASSQDSNEQFF.

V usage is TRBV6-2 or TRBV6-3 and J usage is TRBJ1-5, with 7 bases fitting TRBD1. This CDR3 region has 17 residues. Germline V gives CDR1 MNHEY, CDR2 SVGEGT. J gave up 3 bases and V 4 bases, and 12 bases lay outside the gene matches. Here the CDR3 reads CASSSPGQTTSNQPQHF. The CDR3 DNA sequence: TGTGCCAGCAGTTCTCCGGGACAGACGACCTCCAATCAGCCCCAGCATTTT.

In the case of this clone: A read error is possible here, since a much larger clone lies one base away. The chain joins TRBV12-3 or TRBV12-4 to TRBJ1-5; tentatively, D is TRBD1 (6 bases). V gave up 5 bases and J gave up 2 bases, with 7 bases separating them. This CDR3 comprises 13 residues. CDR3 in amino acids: CASSTGRNQPQHF. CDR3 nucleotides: TGTGCCAGCAGTACAGGGCGCAATCAGCCCCAGCATTTT.

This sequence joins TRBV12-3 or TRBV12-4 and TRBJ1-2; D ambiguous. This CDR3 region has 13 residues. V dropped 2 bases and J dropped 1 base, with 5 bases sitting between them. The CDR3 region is CASSLFGNYGYTF. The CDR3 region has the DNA TGTGCCAGCAGTTTATTCGGTAACTATGGCTACACCTTC.

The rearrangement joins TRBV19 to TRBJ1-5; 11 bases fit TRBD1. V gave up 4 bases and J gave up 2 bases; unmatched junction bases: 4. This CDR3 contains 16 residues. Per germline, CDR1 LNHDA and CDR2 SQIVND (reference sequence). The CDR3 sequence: CASSTWTGGGNQPQHF. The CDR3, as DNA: TGTGCCAGTAGTACCTGGACAGGGGGCGGCAATCAGCCCCAGCATTTT.

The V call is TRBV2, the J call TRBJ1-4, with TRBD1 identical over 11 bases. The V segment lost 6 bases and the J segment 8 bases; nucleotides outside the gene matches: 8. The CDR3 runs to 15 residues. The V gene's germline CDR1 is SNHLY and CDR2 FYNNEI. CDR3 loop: CASRDRGLLQEKLFF. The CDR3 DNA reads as TGTGCCAGCAGGGACAGGGGGCTGCTTCAGGAAAAACTGTTTTTT.

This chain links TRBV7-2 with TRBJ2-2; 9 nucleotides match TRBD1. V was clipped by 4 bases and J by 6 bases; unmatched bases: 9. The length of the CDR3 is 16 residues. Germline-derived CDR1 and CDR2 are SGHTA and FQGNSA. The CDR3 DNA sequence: TGTGCCAGCAGCTCCCCCTACAGGGGGCCGTCCGGGGAGCTGTTTTTT. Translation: CASSSPYRGPSGELFF.

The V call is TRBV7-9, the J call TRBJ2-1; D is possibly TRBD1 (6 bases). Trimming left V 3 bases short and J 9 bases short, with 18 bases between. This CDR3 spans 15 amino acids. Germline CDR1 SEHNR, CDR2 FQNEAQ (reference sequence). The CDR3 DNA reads TGTGCCAGCAGCTTCAATAGGCTAGGGGGTAGTGAGCAGTTCTTC. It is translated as CASSFNRLGGSEQFF. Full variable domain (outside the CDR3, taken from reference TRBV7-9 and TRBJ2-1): DTGVSQNPRHKITKRGQNVTFRCDPISEHNRLYWYRQTLGQGPEFLTYFQNEAQLEKSRLLSDRFSAERPKGSFSTLEIQRTEQGDSAMYLCASSFNRLGGSEQFFGPGTRLTVL.

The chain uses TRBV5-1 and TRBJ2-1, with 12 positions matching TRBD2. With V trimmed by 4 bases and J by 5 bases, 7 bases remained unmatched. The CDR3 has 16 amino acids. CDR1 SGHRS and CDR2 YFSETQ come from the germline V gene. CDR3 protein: CASSRTSGGNNNEQFF. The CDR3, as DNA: TGCGCCAGCAGCCGTACTAGCGGGGGGAACAACAATGAGCAGTTCTTC. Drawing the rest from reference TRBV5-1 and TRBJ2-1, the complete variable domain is KAGVTQTPRYLIKTRGQQVTLSCSPISGHRSVSWYQQTPGQGLQFLFEYFSETQRNKGNFPGRFSGRQFSNSRSEMNVSTLELGDSALYLCASSRTSGGNNNEQFFGPGTRLTVL.

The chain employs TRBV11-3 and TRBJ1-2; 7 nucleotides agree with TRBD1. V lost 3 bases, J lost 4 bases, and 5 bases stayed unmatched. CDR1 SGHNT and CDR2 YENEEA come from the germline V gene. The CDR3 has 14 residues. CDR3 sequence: CASSLNRGGYGYTF. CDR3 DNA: TGTGCCAGCAGCTTGAACAGGGGAGGCTATGGCTACACCTTC.

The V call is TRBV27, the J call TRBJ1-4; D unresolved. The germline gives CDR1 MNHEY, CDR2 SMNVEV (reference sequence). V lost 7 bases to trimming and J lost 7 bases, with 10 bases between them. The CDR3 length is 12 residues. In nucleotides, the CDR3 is TGTGCCAGCACTCACCCGGGTGAAAAACTGTTTTTT. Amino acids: CASTHPGEKLFF.

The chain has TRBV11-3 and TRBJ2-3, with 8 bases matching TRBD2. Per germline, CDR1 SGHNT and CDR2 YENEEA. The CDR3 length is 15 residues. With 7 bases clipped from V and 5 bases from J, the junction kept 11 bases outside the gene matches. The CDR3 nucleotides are TGTGCCAGCACCTGGGTCGGGGGGGCTGGAGATACGCAGTATTTT. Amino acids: CASTWVGGAGDTQYF.

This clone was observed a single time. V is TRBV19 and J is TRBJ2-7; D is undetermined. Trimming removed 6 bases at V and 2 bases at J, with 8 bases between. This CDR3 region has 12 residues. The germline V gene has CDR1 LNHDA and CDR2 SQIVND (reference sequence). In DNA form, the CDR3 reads TGTGCCAGTAGGGGCGCTACCTACGAGCAGTACTTC. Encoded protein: CASRGATYEQYF. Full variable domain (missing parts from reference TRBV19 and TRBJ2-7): DGGITQSPKYLFRKEGQNVTLSCEQNLNHDAMYWYRQDPGQGLRLIYYSQIVNDFQKGDIAEGYSVSREKKESFPLTVTSAQKNPTAFYLCASRGATYEQYFGPGTRLTVT.

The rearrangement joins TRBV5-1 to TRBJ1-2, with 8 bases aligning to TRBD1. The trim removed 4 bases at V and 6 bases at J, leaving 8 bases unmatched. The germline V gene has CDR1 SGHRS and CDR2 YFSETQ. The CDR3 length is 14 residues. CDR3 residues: CASSVGGTGDGYTF. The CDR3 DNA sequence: TGCGCCAGCAGCGTTGGGGGGACAGGTGATGGCTACACCTTC.

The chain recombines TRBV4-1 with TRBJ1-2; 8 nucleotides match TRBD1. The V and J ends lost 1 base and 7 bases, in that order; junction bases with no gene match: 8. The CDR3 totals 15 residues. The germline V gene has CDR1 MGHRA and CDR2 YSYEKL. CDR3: CASSQATQGAIGYTF. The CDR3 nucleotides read TGCGCCAGCAGCCAAGCCACGCAGGGGGCAATTGGCTACACCTTC.

The CDR3 sequence is CAISELGQGAWEQYF. In DNA, the CDR3 is TGTGCCATCAGTGAACTGGGACAGGGGGCGTGGGAGCAGTACTTC. The J gene is TRBJ2-7, the V gene TRBV10-3; the match to TRBD1 covers 12 bases. CDR3 length equals 15 residues. Germline assignment: CDR1 ENHRY and CDR2 SYGVKD. V dropped 3 bases and J dropped 7; count of bases not matched to a gene: 7.

CDR3 in amino acids: CATQAGQGGGYTF. Here the CDR3 DNA reads TGTGCCACCCAGGCGGGACAGGGCGGCGGCTACACCTTC. The rearrangement joins TRBV24-1 to TRBJ1-2; 9 bases map to TRBD1. The V and J ends lost 9 bases and 8 bases, in that order; junction bases with no gene match: 9. Germline CDR1 is KGHDR and CDR2 is SFDVKD. The CDR3 extends over 13 amino acids.